This TCR beta chain was profiled in a study of blood T cell repertoires in COVID-19. CDR3 length equals 15 residues. Deletions cut 2 bases from V and 3 bases from J, with 13 bases between. The germline CDR1 and CDR2 sequences are MNHEY and SVGAGI. TCRdb's table, derived via immunoSEQ multiplex PCR, lists solely in-frame clones and lacks some. The table includes 150,000 or so clones, 84% detected once. The chain links TRBV6-5 to TRBJ1-2, with D perhaps matching TRBD1 (5 bases). The material sequenced was PBMCs or T cells enriched from blood (not recorded which). This receptor was obtained from a woman aged 50 to 65 who had been exposed to COVID-19. The DNA of the CDR3 is TGTGCCAGCAGTTACGCCCCGGACAAGTACTATGGCTACACCTTC. It encodes CASSYAPDKYYGYTF.